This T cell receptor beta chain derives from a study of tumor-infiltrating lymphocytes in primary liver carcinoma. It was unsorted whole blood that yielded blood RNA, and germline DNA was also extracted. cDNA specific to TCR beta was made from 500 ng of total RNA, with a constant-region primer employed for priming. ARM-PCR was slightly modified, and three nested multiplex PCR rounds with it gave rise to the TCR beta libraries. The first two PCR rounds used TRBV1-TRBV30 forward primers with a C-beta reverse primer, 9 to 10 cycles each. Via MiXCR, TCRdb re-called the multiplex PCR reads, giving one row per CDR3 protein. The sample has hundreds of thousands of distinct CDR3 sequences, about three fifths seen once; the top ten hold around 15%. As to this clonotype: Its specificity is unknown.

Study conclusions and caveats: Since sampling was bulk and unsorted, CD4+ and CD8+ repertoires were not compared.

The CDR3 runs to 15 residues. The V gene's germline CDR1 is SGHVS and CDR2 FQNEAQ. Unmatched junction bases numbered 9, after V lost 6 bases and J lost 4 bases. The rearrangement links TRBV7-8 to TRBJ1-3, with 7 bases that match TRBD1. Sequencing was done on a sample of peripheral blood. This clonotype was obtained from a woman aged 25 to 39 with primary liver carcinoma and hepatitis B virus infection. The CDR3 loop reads CASSLGQTIGNTIYF. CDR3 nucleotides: TGTGCCAGCAGTTTGGGACAGACTATAGGAAACACCATATATTTT.